This TCR beta chain emerged from a study of beta chain features in type 1 diabetes. Points from the study as a whole: Type 1 diabetes patients had moderately but significantly shorter TCRB CDR3s in all four CD4+ subsets. Since sequencing was performed on cDNA, cells with high TCR expression could be over-represented. Compared to healthy donors, patients appeared to have naive, central memory and Treg TCRB repertoires that were more alike. Amplification by PCR could prefer shorter templates, with the same effect in patients and controls.

Cells sorted by CD45RO/CCR7/CD25/CD127/CD95/CD27 comprised CD4+ naive, central memory, regulatory and stem cell-like memory cells. This clone turned up a few times. Its specificity is not known. Looked up from germline, CDR1 is MNHNY and CDR2 is SVGAGI (reference sequence). With 7 bases removed from V and 2 bases from J, the gap between germline ends came to 12 bases. The CDR3 runs to 13 residues. Reverse transcribing all isolated RNA meant expressed TCRB transcripts were sequenced. Produced via immunoSEQ multiplex PCR; TCRdb's table is partial and in-frame only. The sample lists a few hundred thousand clones; roughly a tenth were seen once.

The gene calls are TRBV6-6 and TRBJ2-7; D unclear. The TCR originated in a man between 25 and 39 years old with type 1 diabetes. What was sequenced was central memory CD4+ T cells from blood. CDR3 DNA: TGTGCCAGCATCCTTCCCCTCACCTACGAGCAGTACTTC. This sequence encodes CASILPLTYEQYF.